This T cell receptor beta chain was sequenced during a study of T cell responses to AZD1222 COVID-19 vaccine. Across the whole study: Timing groups of about 4 and about 12 weeks for second doses were pooled. Study-level points and caveats: A reported finding is that nearly half of spike-specific TCRs target unmutated variant regions.

About this clone itself: Its target is not known.

V was clipped by 4 bases and J by 5 bases; unmatched bases: 7. The length of the CDR3 is 16 residues. Germline CDR1 and CDR2: MNHEY and SVGAGI. Assay: immunoSEQ multiplex PCR; the TCRdb copy retains only in-frame clones and omits some. In the table there are about 76,000 clones, roughly 88% of which are singletons. This TCR was recovered from an adult in good health. The rearrangement joins TRBV6-5 to TRBJ1-6; 8 nucleotides line up with TRBD1. Material: peripheral blood, obtained on day 0 of AZD1222 vaccination. CDR3 sequence: CASSSGQGINNSPLHF. CDR3 DNA sequence: TGTGCCAGCAGTTCCGGACAGGGCATTAATAATTCACCCCTCCACTTT.